The 7 T cell receptor beta chains presented below share a single source sample, sequenced in a study of blood T cell repertoires in COVID-19. Profiling relied on immunoSEQ multiplex PCR, and the TCRdb table lists in-frame clones only, not all of them. This table holds approximately 260,000 clones, 90% found once. The sample taken for sequencing was peripheral blood. Receptor source: a woman aged 40 to 50 with acute or convalescent COVID-19.

This clone was counted once. The J gene is TRBJ2-5, the V gene TRBV18; TRBD2 aligns across 14 bases. Germline-derived CDR1 and CDR2 are KGHSH and LQKENI. Germline trimming cut 6 bases from V and 5 bases from J; bases unmatched to any gene: 8. This CDR3 contains 16 residues. The CDR3 coding sequence is TGTGCCAGCTCGCTCCAGGGACTAGCGGGGGTGGAGACCCAGTACTTC. Translation gives CASSLQGLAGVETQYF. Filled out from reference TRBV18 and TRBJ2-5, the complete variable domain reads NAGVMQNPRHLVRRRGQEARLRCSPMKGHSHVYWYRQLPEEGLKFMVYLQKENIIDESGMPKERFSAEFPKEGPSILRIQQVVRGDSAAYFCASSLQGLAGVETQYFGPGTRLLVL.

The chain uses TRBV5-1 and TRBJ1-2; D is possibly TRBD1 (5 bases). This CDR3 region has 13 residues. CDR1 and CDR2 (germline): SGHRS, YFSETQ. V was trimmed by 0 bases and J by 3 bases, leaving 6 bases between them. The CDR3 DNA follows: TGCGCCAGCAGCTTGGCCAGGGACTATGGCTACACCTTC. Protein sequence: CASSLARDYGYTF. Combining the CDR3 with reference TRBV5-1 and TRBJ1-2 gives the whole variable domain KAGVTQTPRYLIKTRGQQVTLSCSPISGHRSVSWYQQTPGQGLQFLFEYFSETQRNKGNFPGRFSGRQFSNSRSEMNVSTLELGDSALYLCASSLARDYGYTFGSGTRLTVV.

CDR3: CASSVALIGGEAEAFF. In DNA form, the CDR3 reads TGTGCCAGCAGCGTAGCTCTCATCGGGGGGGAGGCTGAAGCTTTCTTT. This chain uses TRBV9 with TRBJ1-1; weak D call: TRBD1 (5 bases). The CDR3 totals 16 residues. From germline, CDR1 is SGDLS and CDR2 YYNGEE. The ends were cut back, 0 bases at V and 6 bases at J, with 18 bases in the middle.

This chain links TRBV5-1 with TRBJ2-5; TRBD2 agrees at 16 bases. V lost 6 bases to trimming and J lost 5 bases; unmatched junction nucleotides: 4. Germline V gives CDR1 SGHRS, CDR2 YFSETQ. The CDR3 runs 15 residues. CDR3 residues: CASMGLAGGLETQYF. The CDR3 bases are TGCGCCAGCATGGGACTAGCGGGGGGGCTGGAGACCCAGTACTTC.

This chain connects TRBV9 to TRBJ2-3, with TRBD2 matching over 8 bases. Germline trimming cut 3 bases from V and 2 bases from J; bases unmatched to any gene: 8. The CDR3 is made up of 16 amino acids. The germline CDR1 and CDR2 sequences are SGDLS and YYNGEE. The CDR3 spells CASSGYTGGTTDTQYF. The CDR3 coding sequence is TGTGCCAGCAGCGGATACACGGGAGGGACCACAGATACGCAGTATTTT.

J is TRBJ1-1 and V is TRBV19; 9 nucleotides agree with TRBD1. Trimming at V came to 5 bases and at J to 3 bases, leaving 7 bases not matched to a gene. Germline CDR1 is LNHDA and CDR2 is SQIVND (reference sequence). CDR3 size: 15 residues. The CDR3 DNA reads as TGTGCCAGTAGTGCACAGACAGGGGGATACACTGAAGCTTTCTTT. It codes for CASSAQTGGYTEAFF.

The chain couples TRBV2 to TRBJ2-7; 8 nucleotides agree with TRBD1. The CDR3 is made up of 18 amino acids. Trimming at V came to 2 bases and at J to 1 base, leaving 13 bases not matched to a gene. From germline, CDR1 is SNHLY and CDR2 FYNNEI. The CDR3 DNA reads TGTGCCAGCAGTGAAATTGTCATTACAGGGGGAAATTCCTACGAGCAGTACGTC. Its translation: CASSEIVITGGNSYEQYV.